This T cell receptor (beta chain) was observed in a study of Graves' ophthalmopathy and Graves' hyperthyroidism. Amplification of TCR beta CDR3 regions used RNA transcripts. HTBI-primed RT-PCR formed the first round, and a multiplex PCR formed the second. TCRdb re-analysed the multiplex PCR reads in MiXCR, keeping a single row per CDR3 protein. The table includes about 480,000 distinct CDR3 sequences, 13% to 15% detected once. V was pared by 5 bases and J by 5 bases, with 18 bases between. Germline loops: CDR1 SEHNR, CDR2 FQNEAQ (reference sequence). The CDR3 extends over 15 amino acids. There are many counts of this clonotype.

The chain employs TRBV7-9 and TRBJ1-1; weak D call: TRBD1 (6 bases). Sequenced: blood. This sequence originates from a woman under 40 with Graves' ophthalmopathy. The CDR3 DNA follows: TGTGCCAGCAGCCAACCTATTATCAGGGGAACTGAAGCTTTCTTT. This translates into CASSQPIIRGTEAFF. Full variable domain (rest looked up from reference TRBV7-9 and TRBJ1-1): DTGVSQNPRHKITKRGQNVTFRCDPISEHNRLYWYRQTLGQGPEFLTYFQNEAQLEKSRLLSDRFSAERPKGSFSTLEIQRTEQGDSAMYLCASSQPIIRGTEAFFGQGTRLTVV.